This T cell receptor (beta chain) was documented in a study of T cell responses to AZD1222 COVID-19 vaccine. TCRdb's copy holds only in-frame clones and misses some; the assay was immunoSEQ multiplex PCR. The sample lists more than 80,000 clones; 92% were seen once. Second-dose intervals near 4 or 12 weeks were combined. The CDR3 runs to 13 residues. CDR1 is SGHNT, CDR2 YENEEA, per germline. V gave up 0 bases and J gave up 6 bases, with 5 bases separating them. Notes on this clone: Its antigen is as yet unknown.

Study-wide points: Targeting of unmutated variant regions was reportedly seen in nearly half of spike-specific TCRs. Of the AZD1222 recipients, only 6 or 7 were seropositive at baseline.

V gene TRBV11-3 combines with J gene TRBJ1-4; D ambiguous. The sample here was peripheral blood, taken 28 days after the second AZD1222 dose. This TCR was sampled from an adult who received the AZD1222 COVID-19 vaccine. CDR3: CASSLDGDEKLFF. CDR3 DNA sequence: TGTGCCAGCAGCTTAGATGGTGATGAAAAACTGTTTTTT.